The 26 T cell receptor beta chains below all came from one sample that was sequenced in a study of T cells after yellow fever vaccination. TCRdb reprocessed the 5' RACE reads with MiXCR, giving one entry per CDR3 protein. The data show more than 450,000 distinct CDR3 sequences, just over 20% seen once. The source material was PBMCs, sampled less than 25 days after the first yellow fever vaccination. All receptors come from a man in his late teens or twenties who received the YFV17D yellow fever vaccine.

The count of this clonotype is one. The rearrangement uses TRBV4-2 and TRBJ2-4; no firm D call. Trimming removed 1 base at V and 8 bases at J, with 12 bases between. The CDR3 is 14 amino acids. Germline V CDR1 and CDR2: LGHNA, YNFKEQ. The CDR3, as DNA: TGTGCCAGCAGCCAAGGACCCGGGTCAGACATTCAGTACTTC. As protein: CASSQGPGSDIQYF.

This clonotype was seen more than once but under ten times. V is TRBV5-1 and J is TRBJ2-3; TRBD1 aligns across 9 bases. Germline V gene data show CDR1 as SGHRS and CDR2 as YFSETQ. CDR3 size: 15 residues. The J segment lost 2 bases and the V segment lost 3 bases, leaving 4 bases of the junction unmatched. In nucleotides, the CDR3 is TGCGCCAGCAGCTCCCGGGACAGGGCCACAGATACGCAGTATTTT. As protein: CASSSRDRATDTQYF.

The chain links TRBV20-1 to TRBJ2-7; possibly TRBD2 for D (6 bases). V shed 3 bases and J shed 7 bases, with 10 bases lying between them. CDR3 length: 11 residues. Germline assignment: CDR1 DFQATT and CDR2 SNEGSKA (reference sequence). This CDR3 is CSARYGGEQYV. CDR3 DNA: TGCAGTGCTAGGTACGGAGGGGAGCAGTACGTC.

The table lists this clonotype with a few counts. V usage is TRBV4-2 and J usage is TRBJ2-1, with TRBD2 matching 12 bases. The CDR3 length is 18 residues. Germline assignment: CDR1 LGHNA and CDR2 YNFKEQ. V lost 0 bases to trimming and J lost 6 bases; unmatched junction nucleotides: 9. CDR3 nucleotides: TGTGCCAGCAGCCAAGATCCTAGCGGGGGGGCCAGGGGCAATGAGCAGTTCTTC. It specifies CASSQDPSGGARGNEQFF.

The chain links TRBV6-2 or TRBV6-3 to TRBJ2-3; weak D call: TRBD2 (6 bases). Trimming took off 5 bases at V and 6 bases at J, with 18 bases between the two ends. Germline loops: CDR1 MNHEY, CDR2 SVGEGT. This CDR3 comprises 15 residues. CDR3 loop: CASSGRGTLGDTQYF. CDR3 in DNA: TGTGCCAGCAGTGGTCGCGGGACCCTCGGTGATACGCAGTATTTT.

The chain has TRBV5-8 and TRBJ2-1; 13 nucleotides agree with TRBD2. V lost 3 bases and J lost 5; bases outside the gene matches: 2. CDR1 and CDR2 (germline): SGHTS, YDEGEE. The CDR3 contains 15 residues. The CDR3 sequence is CASSSGLAGDNEQFF. The DNA for the CDR3 is TGTGCCAGCAGCTCTGGACTAGCGGGGGACAATGAGCAGTTCTTC.

This clonotype has just a few counts. This chain connects TRBV5-4 to TRBJ1-1; D is undetermined. Germline values: CDR1 SGHNT, CDR2 YYREEE (reference sequence). Trimming left V 4 bases short and J 1 base short, with 8 bases between. This CDR3 is built from 13 residues. CDR3 DNA sequence: TGTGCCAGCAGCGCAAAACAGAACACTGAAGCTTTCTTT. Translated: CASSAKQNTEAFF.

This clonotype was counted a few times. This chain connects TRBV4-1 to TRBJ1-2; no clear D gene. The CDR3 extends over 15 amino acids. The germline CDR1 and CDR2 sequences are MGHRA and YSYEKL. V shed 5 bases and J shed 2 bases, with 15 bases lying between them. The CDR3 spells CASSSMPVGNYGYTF. The CDR3, as DNA: TGCGCCAGCAGCTCTATGCCGGTAGGGAACTATGGCTACACCTTC.

Only a few counts were recorded for this clonotype. The CDR3 reads CASSPGGRDEQYV. For the CDR3, the DNA is TGTGCCAGCTCACCGGGGGGGCGCGACGAGCAGTACGTC. The rearrangement joins TRBV18 to TRBJ2-7; perhaps TRBD2 as D (7 bases). Germline CDR1 KGHSH, CDR2 LQKENI. With 3 bases removed from V and 5 bases from J, the gap between germline ends came to 11 bases. This CDR3 contains 13 residues.

This clonotype has at least ten counts. The V call is TRBV12-3 or TRBV12-4, the J call TRBJ1-1; D is possibly TRBD1 (5 bases). V dropped 8 bases and J dropped 1 base, with 11 bases sitting between them. The CDR3 loop spans 13 amino acids. CDR3 nucleotides: TGTGCCAGCCAGACAGATGCGAACACTGAAGCTTTCTTT. It is translated as CASQTDANTEAFF.

This clonotype was seen more than once but under ten times. This chain connects TRBV4-1 to TRBJ2-7; possible D gene TRBD2, 7 bases. The CDR3 consists of 15 residues. V was trimmed by 3 bases and J by 0 bases, leaving 12 bases between them. CDR1 and CDR2 (germline): MGHRA, YSYEKL. The CDR3 DNA reads as TGCGCCAGCAGCCAGGTACGGGGGGCCTCCTACGAGCAGTACTTC. Translated: CASSQVRGASYEQYF.

Many counts were recorded for this clonotype. V and J are TRBV6-5 and TRBJ1-2; D perhaps matches TRBD1 (5 bases). The V gene lost 4 bases and the J gene lost 7 bases, with 10 bases spanning the gap. The CDR3 loop spans 12 amino acids. Germline lookup yields CDR1 MNHEY and CDR2 SVGAGI. DNA of the CDR3: TGTGCCAGCAGTTCGTTTGGGGGTGGCTACACCTTC. Its protein is CASSSFGGGYTF.

In its sample, this clonotype was seen a few times. The rearrangement uses TRBV20-1 and TRBJ1-6, with a possible D match to TRBD1 (5 bases). Per germline, CDR1 DFQATT and CDR2 SNEGSKA (reference sequence). This CDR3 is built from 12 residues. The germline V and J ends were trimmed by 6 bases and 10 bases, with 13 bases remaining between them. CDR3: CSAWAEGSPLHF. CDR3 in DNA: TGCAGTGCGTGGGCGGAGGGGTCACCCCTCCACTTT.

Ten or more counts support this clonotype. The rearrangement links TRBV3-1 to TRBJ2-2; unclear D gene. The CDR3 is made up of 13 amino acids. Germline CDR1 reads LGHDT; CDR2 reads YNNKEL (reference sequence). V shed 4 bases and J shed 1 base, with 4 bases lying between them. This CDR3 is CASSPGNTGELFF. The DNA of the CDR3 is TGTGCCAGCAGCCCAGGGAACACCGGGGAGCTGTTTTTT. Based on the CDR3 plus reference TRBV3-1 and TRBJ2-2, the full variable domain is DTAVSQTPKYLVTQMGNDKSIKCEQNLGHDTMYWYKQDSKKFLKIMFSYNNKELIINETVPNRFSPKSPDKAHLNLHINSLELGDSAVYFCASSPGNTGELFFGEGSRLTVL.

The rearrangement links TRBV19 to TRBJ2-1; D gene uncertain. Germline assignment: CDR1 LNHDA and CDR2 SQIVND (reference sequence). Trimming stripped 3 bases from V and 3 bases from J, with 6 bases between. CDR3 length: 13 amino acids. The CDR3: CASSIDDYNEQFF. The CDR3 DNA follows: TGTGCCAGTAGTATCGACGACTACAATGAGCAGTTCTTC.

The rearrangement uses TRBV7-3 and TRBJ2-7; TRBD1 agrees at 11 bases. The ends lost 4 bases at V and 7 bases at J; junction bases unmatched: 6. CDR1 and CDR2 (germline): SGHTA, FQGTGA. The CDR3 contains 14 residues. DNA for the CDR3: TGTGCCAGCAGCTGGACAGGGGGCGCGGGGGAGCAGTACTTC. Translation: CASSWTGGAGEQYF.

This clonotype was seen once. The chain employs TRBV7-8 and TRBJ2-1, with a weak D call TRBD2 (5 bases). Trimming cost V 1 base and J 4 bases, with 14 bases left between them. Germline assignment: CDR1 SGHVS and CDR2 FQNEAQ. The CDR3 sequence is 16 residues long. This CDR3 is CASSLVYDTGYNEQFF. DNA for the CDR3: TGTGCCAGCAGCTTAGTATACGATACGGGGTACAATGAGCAGTTCTTC.

The chain uses TRBV6-5 and TRBJ2-5; D is unresolved. The V end lost 0 bases, the J end lost 5 bases, and 10 bases lay between the germline ends. The CDR3 sequence is 14 residues long. CDR1 is MNHEY, CDR2 SVGAGI, per germline. CDR3 sequence reads: CASSYSHGDETQYF. CDR3 in DNA: TGTGCCAGCAGTTACTCGCACGGCGATGAGACCCAGTACTTC.

The CDR3 nucleotides read TGTGCCAGCAGCTTGCTTGTCGAGATCACAGATACGCAGTATTTT. Amino acid sequence: CASSLLVEITDTQYF. The V gene is TRBV5-4, the J gene TRBJ2-3; D is unresolved. This CDR3 has 15 amino acids. V was shortened by 1 base and J by 2 bases, with 11 bases between the two germline ends. Germline CDR1 reads SGHNT; CDR2 reads YYREEE (reference sequence).

This CDR3 reads CASSVGPGSSYEQYF. The DNA for the CDR3 is TGTGCCAGCAGCGTAGGTCCGGGGAGCTCCTACGAGCAGTACTTC. The rearrangement links TRBV9 to TRBJ2-7; D is possibly TRBD2 (5 bases). Between the trimmed V and J ends, which lost 0 bases and 0 bases, there was a span of 10 bases. Looked up from germline, CDR1 is SGDLS and CDR2 is YYNGEE. CDR3 length equals 15 residues.

V and J are TRBV12-3 or TRBV12-4 and TRBJ2-1; D may be TRBD1 (6 bases). This CDR3 contains 17 residues. Trimming took off 3 bases at V and 4 bases at J, with 19 bases between the two ends. In DNA, the CDR3 is TGTGCCAGCAGTTTGTTTTGGGGGACATCCCCTTACAATGAGCAGTTCTTC. The encoded protein is CASSLFWGTSPYNEQFF.

This clonotype was observed at least ten times. V usage is TRBV7-9 and J usage is TRBJ2-5; a weak D match, TRBD2 (5 bases). V lost 5 bases to trimming and J lost 7 bases, with 23 bases between them. CDR3 size: 16 residues. Germline V CDR1 and CDR2: SEHNR, FQNEAQ (reference sequence). CDR3 loop: CASSPSGLYLRGTQYF. The CDR3 bases are TGTGCCAGCAGCCCATCTGGACTGTACCTCCGGGGGACCCAGTACTTC.

This sequence joins TRBV7-9 and TRBJ2-5; D might be TRBD2 (6 bases). Germline V gene lookup returns CDR1 SEHNR and CDR2 FQNEAQ (reference sequence). There are 16 residues in the CDR3. V gave up 4 bases and J gave up 4 bases, with 19 bases separating them. CDR3: CASSSRGLGGSETQYF. The DNA for the CDR3 is TGTGCCAGCAGCTCCCGGGGACTCGGGGGATCAGAGACCCAGTACTTC. The entire variable domain, with the rest obtained from reference TRBV7-9 and TRBJ2-5, is as follows: DTGVSQNPRHKITKRGQNVTFRCDPISEHNRLYWYRQTLGQGPEFLTYFQNEAQLEKSRLLSDRFSAERPKGSFSTLEIQRTEQGDSAMYLCASSSRGLGGSETQYFGPGTRLLVL.

The V and J genes are TRBV20-1 and TRBJ1-3; the D is unclear. Germline CDR1 and CDR2: DFQATT and SNEGSKA (reference sequence). CDR3 length: 11 residues. V lost 3 bases and J 4 bases, leaving 4 bases between the germline ends. This chain's CDR3 is CSASEGNTIYF. The CDR3 nucleotides read TGCAGTGCTAGTGAGGGAAACACCATATATTTT.

V usage is TRBV7-9 and J usage is TRBJ2-7; 8 positions agree with TRBD1. The CDR3 has 15 residues. V lost 5 bases to trimming and J lost 5 bases; unmatched junction nucleotides: 11. The germline gives CDR1 SEHNR, CDR2 FQNEAQ (reference sequence). CDR3 DNA sequence: TGTGCCAGCAGCATAACGGGACAGGCAAGAGACGAGCAGTACTTC. Translation: CASSITGQARDEQYF. The entire variable domain, with the rest obtained from reference TRBV7-9 and TRBJ2-7, is as follows: DTGVSQNPRHKITKRGQNVTFRCDPISEHNRLYWYRQTLGQGPEFLTYFQNEAQLEKSRLLSDRFSAERPKGSFSTLEIQRTEQGDSAMYLCASSITGQARDEQYFGPGTRLTVT.

The chain combines TRBV7-9 with TRBJ1-1; D unclear. Germline V gene data show CDR1 as SEHNR and CDR2 as FQNEAQ (reference sequence). This CDR3 has 13 amino acids. V was clipped by 5 bases and J by 7 bases, with 14 bases between them. CDR3 in DNA: TGTGCCAGCAGCCCGGGCCTCCTCAGTGAAGCTTTCTTT. This translates into CASSPGLLSEAFF.